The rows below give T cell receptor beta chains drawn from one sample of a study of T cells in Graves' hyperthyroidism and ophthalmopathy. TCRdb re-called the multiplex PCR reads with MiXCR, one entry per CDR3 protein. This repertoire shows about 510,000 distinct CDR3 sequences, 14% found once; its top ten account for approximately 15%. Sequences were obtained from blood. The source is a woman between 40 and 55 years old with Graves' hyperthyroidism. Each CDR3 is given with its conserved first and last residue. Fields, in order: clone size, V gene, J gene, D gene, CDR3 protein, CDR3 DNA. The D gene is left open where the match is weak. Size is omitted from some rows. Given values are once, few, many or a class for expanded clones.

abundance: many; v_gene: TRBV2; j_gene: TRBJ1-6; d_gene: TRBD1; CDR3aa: CASSDPRQGGNSPLHF; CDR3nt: TGTGCCAGCAGCGACCCCCGACAGGGAGGTAATTCACCCCTCCACTTT
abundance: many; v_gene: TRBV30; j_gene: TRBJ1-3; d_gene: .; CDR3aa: CAWSSAGNTIYF; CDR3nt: TGTGCCTGGAGTTCCGCTGGAAACACCATATATTTT
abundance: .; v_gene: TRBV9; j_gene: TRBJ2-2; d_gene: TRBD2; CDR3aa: CASSGGGLAGTGELFF; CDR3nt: TGTGCCAGCAGCGGGGGGGGGCTAGCGGGAACCGGGGAGCTGTTTTTT
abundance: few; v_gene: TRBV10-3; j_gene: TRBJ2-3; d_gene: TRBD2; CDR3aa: CAITGGLAGSDTQYF; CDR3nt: TGTGCCATCACCGGGGGACTAGCGGGTTCAGATACGCAGTATTTT
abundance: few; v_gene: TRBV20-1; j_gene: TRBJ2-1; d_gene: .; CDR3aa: CSARGGLRDNEQFF; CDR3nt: TGCAGTGCTAGGGGGGGACTCAGGGACAATGAGCAGTTCTTC
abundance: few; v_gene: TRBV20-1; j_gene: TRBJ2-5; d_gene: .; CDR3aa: CSAIRQAQETQYF; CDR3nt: TGCAGTGCTATTAGACAGGCCCAAGAGACCCAGTACTTC
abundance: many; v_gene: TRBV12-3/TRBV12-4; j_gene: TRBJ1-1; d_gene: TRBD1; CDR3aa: CASSLRTGTNTEAFF; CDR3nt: TGTGCCAGCAGTTTACGGACAGGGACGAACACTGAAGCTTTCTTT
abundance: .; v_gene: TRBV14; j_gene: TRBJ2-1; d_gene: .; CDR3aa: CASSQDLVRYNEQFF; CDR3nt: TGTGCCAGCAGCCAAGACCTAGTAAGATACAATGAGCAGTTCTTC
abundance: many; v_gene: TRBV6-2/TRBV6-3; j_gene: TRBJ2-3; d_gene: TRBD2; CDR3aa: CASSYSVSGVTDTQYF; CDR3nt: TGTGCCAGCAGTTACTCGGTTAGCGGGGTCACAGATACGCAGTATTTT
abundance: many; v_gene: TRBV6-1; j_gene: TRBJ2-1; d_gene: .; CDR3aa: CASSEGVGLGNEQFF; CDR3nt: TGTGCCAGCAGTGAAGGGGTGGGGCTCGGCAATGAGCAGTTCTTC
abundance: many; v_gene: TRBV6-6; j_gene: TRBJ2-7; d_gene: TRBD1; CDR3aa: CASSYLRQGSYEQYF; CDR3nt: TGTGCCAGCAGTTACCTTCGACAGGGTTCTTACGAGCAGTACTTC
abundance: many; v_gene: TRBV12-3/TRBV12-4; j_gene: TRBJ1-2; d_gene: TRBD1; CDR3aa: CASSLLIFSGTDYGYTF; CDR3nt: TGTGCCAGCAGTTTACTCATTTTTTCCGGGACAGACTATGGCTACACCTTC
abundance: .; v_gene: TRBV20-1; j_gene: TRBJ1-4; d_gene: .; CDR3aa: CSASGGGINEKLFF; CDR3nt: TGCAGTGCTAGCGGGGGGGGGATTAATGAAAAACTGTTTTTT
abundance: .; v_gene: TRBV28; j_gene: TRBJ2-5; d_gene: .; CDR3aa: CASRSQGGRETQYF; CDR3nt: TGTGCCAGCAGGTCCCAGGGGGGCCGAGAGACCCAGTACTTC
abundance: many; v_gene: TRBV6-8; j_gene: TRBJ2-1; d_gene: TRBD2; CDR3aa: CASSHTSGRARNEQFF; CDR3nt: TGTGCCAGCAGCCATACTAGCGGGAGGGCCAGGAATGAGCAGTTCTTC
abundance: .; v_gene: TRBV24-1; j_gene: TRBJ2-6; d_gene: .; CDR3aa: CATSDNSGANVLTF; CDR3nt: TGTGCCACCAGTGACAACTCTGGGGCCAACGTCCTGACTTTC
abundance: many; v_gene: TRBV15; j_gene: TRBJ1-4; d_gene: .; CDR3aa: CATSSRLTDGSEKLFF; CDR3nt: TGTGCCACCAGCAGTAGGTTGACGGACGGTAGCGAAAAACTGTTTTTT
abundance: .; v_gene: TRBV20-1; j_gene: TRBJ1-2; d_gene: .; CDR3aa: CSARVQGSYGYTF; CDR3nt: TGCAGTGCTAGAGTGCAGGGATCATACGGCTACACCTTC
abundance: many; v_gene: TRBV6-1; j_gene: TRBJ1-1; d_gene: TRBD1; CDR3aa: CASSLQTGRKMNTEAFF; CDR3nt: TGTGCCAGCAGTCTTCAGACAGGGAGAAAAATGAACACTGAAGCTTTCTTT
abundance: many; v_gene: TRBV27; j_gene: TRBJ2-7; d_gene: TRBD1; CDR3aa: CASSRQGSEQYF; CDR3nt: TGTGCCAGCAGTCGACAGGGGAGCGAGCAGTACTTC
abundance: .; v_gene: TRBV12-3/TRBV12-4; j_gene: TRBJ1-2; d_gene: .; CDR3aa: CASSPDGGGYGYTF; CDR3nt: TGTGCCAGCAGCCCTGACGGGGGCGGCTATGGCTACACCTTC
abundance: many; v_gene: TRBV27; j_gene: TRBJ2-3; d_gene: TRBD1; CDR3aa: CASSHGQGRTDTQYF; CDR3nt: TGTGCCAGCAGCCACGGACAGGGACGCACAGATACGCAGTATTTT
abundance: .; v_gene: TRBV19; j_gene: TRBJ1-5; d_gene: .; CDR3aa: CASNPTGDQPQHF; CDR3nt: TGTGCCAGTAACCCGACAGGAGATCAGCCCCAGCATTTT
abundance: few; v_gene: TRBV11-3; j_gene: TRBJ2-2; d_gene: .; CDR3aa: CASSKERGAGELFF; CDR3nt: TGTGCCAGCAGCAAGGAGAGGGGAGCCGGGGAGCTGTTTTTT
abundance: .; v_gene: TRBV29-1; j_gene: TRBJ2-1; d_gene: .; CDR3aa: CSVVRGDEQFF; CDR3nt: TGCAGCGTTGTGAGGGGGGATGAGCAGTTCTTC
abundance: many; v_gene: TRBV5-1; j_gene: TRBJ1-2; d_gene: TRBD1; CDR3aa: CASSLVGGDFGYTF; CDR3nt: TGCGCCAGCAGCTTGGTAGGGGGCGATTTCGGCTACACCTTC
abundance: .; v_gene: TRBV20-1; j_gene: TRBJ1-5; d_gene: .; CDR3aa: CSASNRYYQPQHF; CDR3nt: TGCAGTGCTAGTAACAGGTACTATCAGCCCCAGCATTTT
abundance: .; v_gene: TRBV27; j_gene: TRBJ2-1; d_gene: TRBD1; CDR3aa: CASSLTGGRHEQFF; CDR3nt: TGTGCCAGCAGTTTGACAGGGGGCCGGCATGAGCAGTTCTTC
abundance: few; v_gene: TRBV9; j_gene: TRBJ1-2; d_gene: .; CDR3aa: CASSEGTYDYGYTF; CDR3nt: TGTGCCAGCAGCGAGGGGACCTACGACTATGGCTACACCTTC
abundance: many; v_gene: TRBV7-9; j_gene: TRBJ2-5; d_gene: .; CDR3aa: CASSSTPGKTDYQETQYF; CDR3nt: TGTGCCAGCAGCTCGACTCCCGGAAAGACAGACTACCAAGAGACCCAGTACTTC
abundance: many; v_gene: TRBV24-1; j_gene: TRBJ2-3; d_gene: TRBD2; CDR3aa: CATSSSGTDTQYF; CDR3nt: TGTGCCACCAGCTCTAGCGGGACAGATACGCAGTATTTT
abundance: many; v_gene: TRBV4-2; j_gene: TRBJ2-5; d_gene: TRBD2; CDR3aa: CASSQVGGLAGQETQYF; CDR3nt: TGTGCCAGCAGCCAAGTCGGAGGACTAGCGGGACAAGAGACCCAGTACTTC
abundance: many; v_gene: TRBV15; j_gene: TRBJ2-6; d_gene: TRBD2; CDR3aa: CATSRGLAGVSGANVLTF; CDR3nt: TGTGCCACCAGCAGAGGACTAGCGGGAGTTTCTGGGGCCAACGTCCTGACTTTC
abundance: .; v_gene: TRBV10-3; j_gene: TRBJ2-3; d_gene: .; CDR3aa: CAISGDVDTQYF; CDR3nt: TGTGCCATCAGTGGGGACGTGGATACGCAGTATTTT
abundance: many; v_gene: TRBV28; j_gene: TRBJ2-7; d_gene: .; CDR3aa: CASSLFQERITEQYF; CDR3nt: TGTGCCAGCAGTTTGTTCCAGGAGAGAATTACCGAGCAGTACTTC
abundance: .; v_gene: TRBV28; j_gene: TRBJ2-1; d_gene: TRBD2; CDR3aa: CASTSLTLAGGGSRNEQFF; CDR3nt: TGTGCCAGCACTTCCCTGACGCTAGCGGGAGGTGGAAGTCGCAATGAGCAGTTCTTC
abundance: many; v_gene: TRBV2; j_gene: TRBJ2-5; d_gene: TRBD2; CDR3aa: CASSGGVAGGRETQYF; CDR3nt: TGTGCCAGCAGTGGAGGGGTAGCGGGAGGGCGGGAGACCCAGTACTTC
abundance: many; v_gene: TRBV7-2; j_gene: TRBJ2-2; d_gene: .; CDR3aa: CASSLARVGLGELFF; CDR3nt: TGTGCCAGCAGCTTAGCCAGGGTCGGATTAGGGGAGCTGTTTTTT
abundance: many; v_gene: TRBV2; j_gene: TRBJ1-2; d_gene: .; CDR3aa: CASSEAVMGTGYTF; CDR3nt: TGTGCCAGCAGTGAAGCGGTCATGGGGACTGGCTACACCTTC
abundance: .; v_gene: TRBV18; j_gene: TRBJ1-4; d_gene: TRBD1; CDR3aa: CASSTRGPGEKLFF; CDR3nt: TGTGCCAGCTCAACCAGGGGGCCCGGGGAAAAACTGTTTTTT
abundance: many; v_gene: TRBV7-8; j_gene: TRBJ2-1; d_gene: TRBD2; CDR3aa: CASSSRAGTSGRNEQFF; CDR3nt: TGTGCCAGCAGCTCACGTGCCGGGACTAGCGGGCGTAATGAGCAGTTCTTC
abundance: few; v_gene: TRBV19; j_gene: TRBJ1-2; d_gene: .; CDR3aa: CASSPTVPYGYTF; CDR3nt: TGTGCCAGTAGTCCGACGGTCCCCTATGGCTACACCTTC
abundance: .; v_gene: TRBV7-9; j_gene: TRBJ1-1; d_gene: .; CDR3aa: CASSRSGAKNTEAFF; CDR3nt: TGTGCCAGCAGCCGGTCGGGGGCAAAGAACACTGAAGCTTTCTTT
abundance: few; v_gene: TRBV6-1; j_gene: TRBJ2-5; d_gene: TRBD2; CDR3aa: CATRAAAGGAETQYF; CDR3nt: TGTGCCACCAGGGCCGCTGCGGGAGGGGCGGAGACCCAGTACTTC
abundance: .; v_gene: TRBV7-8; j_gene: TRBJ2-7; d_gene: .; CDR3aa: CASSLGVSGYEQYF; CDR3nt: TGTGCCAGCAGCTTAGGAGTTAGCGGATACGAGCAGTACTTC
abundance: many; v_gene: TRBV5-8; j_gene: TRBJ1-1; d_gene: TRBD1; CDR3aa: CASSLVRGQGTEAFF; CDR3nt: TGTGCCAGCAGCTTGGTAAGGGGGCAAGGCACTGAAGCTTTCTTT
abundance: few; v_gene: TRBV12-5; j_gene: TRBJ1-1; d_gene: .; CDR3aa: CASGLDGSAEAFF; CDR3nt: TGTGCTAGTGGTTTGGATGGCAGCGCTGAAGCTTTCTTT
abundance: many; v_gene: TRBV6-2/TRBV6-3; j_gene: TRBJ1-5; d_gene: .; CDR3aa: CASSTSIFGGHNQPQHF; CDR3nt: TGTGCCAGCAGTACGTCTATATTCGGAGGGCACAATCAGCCCCAGCATTTT
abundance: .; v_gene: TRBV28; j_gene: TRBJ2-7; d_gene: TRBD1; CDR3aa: CASSPGTDPTYEQYF; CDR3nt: TGTGCCAGCAGTCCCGGGACAGACCCAACCTACGAGCAGTACTTC
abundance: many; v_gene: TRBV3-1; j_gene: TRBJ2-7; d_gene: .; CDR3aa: CASSQGERLPGLLEQYF; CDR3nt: TGTGCCAGCAGCCAAGGCGAAAGGCTGCCGGGGTTGTTGGAGCAGTACTTC
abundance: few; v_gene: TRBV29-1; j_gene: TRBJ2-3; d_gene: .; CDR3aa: CSVEGSRGDTQYF; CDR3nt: TGCAGCGTTGAAGGCTCCCGGGGTGATACGCAGTATTTT